This TCR beta chain was captured in a study of a mutant IDH1 vaccine in newly diagnosed glioma. Overall study context: The treated group averaged around 40 years old and was roughly 60% male, approximately 40% female. Standard pretreatment was either radiotherapy, temozolomide, or, for most, radiochemotherapy with temozolomide.

Profiled with immunoSEQ multiplex PCR; TCRdb holds only in-frame clones, not every one. Among around 69,000 clones listed, around 86% were seen once. Stated time point: week 35, safety follow-up. Every single dose of the vaccine, 300 ug of mutant IDH1 20-mer peptide, came with topical imiquimod. V lost 0 bases to trimming and J lost 5 bases, with 17 bases between them. The CDR3 has 16 residues. Germline CDR1 SGHVS, CDR2 FQNEAQ. Of note for this clone: What it binds is unknown.

The source is a man aged 25-45 years with glioma. The starting material was PBMCs, obtained from a glioma patient whose treatment included an IDH1 peptide vaccine. This chain joins TRBV7-8 and TRBJ2-7; either TRBD1 or TRBD2 may supply D (6 bases each). The CDR3, as DNA: TGTGCCAGCAGCTTAGCTGCCCGGGGGCGGAATAACGAGCAGTACTTC. Encoded protein: CASSLAARGRNNEQYF. The variable domain in full, completed from reference TRBV7-8 and TRBJ2-7, reads GAGVSQSPRYKVAKRGQDVALRCDPISGHVSLFWYQQALGQGPEFLTYFQNEAQLDKSGLPSDRFFAERPEGSVSTLKIQRTQQEDSAVYLCASSLAARGRNNEQYFGPGTRLTVT.